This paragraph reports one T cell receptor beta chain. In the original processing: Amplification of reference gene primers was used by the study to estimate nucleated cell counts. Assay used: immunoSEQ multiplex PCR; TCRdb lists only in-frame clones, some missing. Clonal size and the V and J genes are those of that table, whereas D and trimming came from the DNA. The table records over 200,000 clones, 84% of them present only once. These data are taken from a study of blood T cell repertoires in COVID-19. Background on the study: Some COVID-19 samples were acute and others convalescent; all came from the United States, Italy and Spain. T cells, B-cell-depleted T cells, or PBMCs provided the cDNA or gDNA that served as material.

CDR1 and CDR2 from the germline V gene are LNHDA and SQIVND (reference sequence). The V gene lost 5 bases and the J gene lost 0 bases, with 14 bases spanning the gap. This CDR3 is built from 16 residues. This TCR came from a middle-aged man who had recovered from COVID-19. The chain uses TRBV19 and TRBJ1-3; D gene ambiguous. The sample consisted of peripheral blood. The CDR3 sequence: CASSWSPLSSGNTIYF. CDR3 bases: TGTGCCAGTAGTTGGAGTCCCCTGAGCTCTGGAAACACCATATATTTT. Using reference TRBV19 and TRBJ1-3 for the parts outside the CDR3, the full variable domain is DGGITQSPKYLFRKEGQNVTLSCEQNLNHDAMYWYRQDPGQGLRLIYYSQIVNDFQKGDIAEGYSVSREKKESFPLTVTSAQKNPTAFYLCASSWSPLSSGNTIYFGEGSWLTVV.